This is a list of T cell receptor beta chains from one sample in a study of T cell responses to AZD1222 COVID-19 vaccine. Here immunoSEQ multiplex PCR was the method, and the copy in TCRdb shows in-frame clones only, minus some. The sample yields 100,000 to 150,000 clones, around 90% seen once. Here the sequenced sample was peripheral blood, taken on day 0 of AZD1222 vaccination. These receptors were collected from an adult in good health. The CDR3 runs from the conserved cysteine through the conserved F or W. D genes are given only for firm matches. Where a row states a size, it is once, few, many or the class of an expanded clone; other rows omit it.

CDR3 DNA	CDR3 protein	D gene	V gene	clone size	J gene
TGTGCCAGCAGTGGAGCGGGGACAGCCAATCAGCCCCAGCATTTT	CASSGAGTANQPQHF	TRBD1	TRBV2	.	TRBJ1-5
TGTGCCAGCAGTCGGGGTCGACAGAACTATGGCTACACCTTC	CASSRGRQNYGYTF	.	TRBV6-5	.	TRBJ1-2
TGTGCCAGCAGCTTTCGTCCAGCGGGGTCCACAGATACGCAGTATTTT	CASSFRPAGSTDTQYF	TRBD2	TRBV7-6	.	TRBJ2-3
TGTGCCAGTAGTTCGGGATTCCTTAGCAATCAGCCCCAGCATTTT	CASSSGFLSNQPQHF	.	TRBV19	once	TRBJ1-5
TGTGCCAGCAGCCCCCGACAGGGGGCCTACGAGCAGTACTTC	CASSPRQGAYEQYF	TRBD1	TRBV11-2	.	TRBJ2-7
TGTGCCAGCAGTTACTCGCTAGACAGGGTTGGCTACACCTTC	CASSYSLDRVGYTF	TRBD1	TRBV6-5	few	TRBJ1-2
TGTGCCCCCAGTTTTGGGGGGACCGGGGAGCTGTTTTTT	CAPSFGGTGELFF	.	TRBV12-3/TRBV12-4	.	TRBJ2-2
TGTGCCAGCAGCTTAGATCCGACAGGTGGCGGCTACACCTTC	CASSLDPTGGGYTF	.	TRBV11-2	.	TRBJ1-2
TGTGCCAGTAGTAGTCCCGGACTAGCGGGAGACCACAATGAGCAGTTCTTC	CASSSPGLAGDHNEQFF	TRBD2	TRBV19	.	TRBJ2-1
TGTGCCAGCAGCTTGAATAGGGTAAAAAACACCATATATTTT	CASSLNRVKNTIYF	.	TRBV5-6	.	TRBJ1-3
TGTGCCAGCAGCCCCCCGGGGGGGCGTGAGCAGTTCTTC	CASSPPGGREQFF	TRBD2	TRBV7-2	.	TRBJ2-1
TGTGCCAGCAGCTGGAACTACGAGCAGTACTTC	CASSWNYEQYF	.	TRBV5-6	.	TRBJ2-7
TGCGCCAGCAGCCACGCCTACGGACTAGCGCAGAACACCGGGGAGCTGTTTTTT	CASSHAYGLAQNTGELFF	TRBD2	TRBV4-1	.	TRBJ2-2
TGTGCCAGCAGCTTTGATGAGGGCAACACTGAAGCTTTCTTT	CASSFDEGNTEAFF	.	TRBV27	.	TRBJ1-1
TGTGCCAGCAGTTTATCCTCTGCGTGGGCGGGCAATGAAAAACTGTTTTTT	CASSLSSAWAGNEKLFF	.	TRBV27	.	TRBJ1-4
TGTGCCAGCAGTGAAGTAAAGTCAGGGCGGGCACCCCTCCACTTT	CASSEVKSGRAPLHF	.	TRBV6-1	once	TRBJ1-6
TGTGCCTGGAGTGCAGAGTTAGAGTTGAACTATGGCTACACCTTC	CAWSAELELNYGYTF	.	TRBV30	.	TRBJ1-2
TGTGCCAGCAGCCAAACAGGGGTGGATGGCTACACCTTC	CASSQTGVDGYTF	TRBD1	TRBV6-5	.	TRBJ1-2
TGTGCCAGCAGCTCAATCATGGACGGCCTAGCCAAAAACATTCAGTACTTC	CASSSIMDGLAKNIQYF	.	TRBV7-9	.	TRBJ2-4
TGTGCCAGCTCACCACTGGGGGGGGACACTGAAGCTTTCTTT	CASSPLGGDTEAFF	.	TRBV18	.	TRBJ1-1
TGTGCCAGCAGGCCCGACGGTGATCAGCCCCAGCATTTT	CASRPDGDQPQHF	.	TRBV2	.	TRBJ1-5
TGTGCCAGCGGTACCCTAGCGGCCGGGGAGCTGTTTTTT	CASGTLAAGELFF	TRBD2	TRBV2	few	TRBJ2-2
TGTGCCAGCAGTTCCCCACAGGGTGGCTACACCTTC	CASSSPQGGYTF	.	TRBV12-3/TRBV12-4	.	TRBJ1-2
TGTGCCAGCAGTGCACCGGGACAGGGATCCTATGGCTACACCTTC	CASSAPGQGSYGYTF	TRBD1	TRBV27	.	TRBJ1-2
TGTGCCAGCAGTTCACCCCAGGGAGCAAAAAACTCCTACGAGCAGTACTTC	CASSSPQGAKNSYEQYF	.	TRBV27	.	TRBJ2-7
TGTGCCAGCAGCCAACCCGGGACAGGGGCCTACGAGCAGTACTTC	CASSQPGTGAYEQYF	TRBD1	TRBV5-6	.	TRBJ2-7
TGTGCCAGTGCTCCGGGGGGCACGTCCCAGTACTTC	CASAPGGTSQYF	.	TRBV3-1/TRBV3-2	.	TRBJ2-5
TGTGCCAGCAGCACCCAAAGCATTCAGTACTTC	CASSTQSIQYF	.	TRBV2	.	TRBJ2-4
TGTGCCAGCCAGATGGACTCTGGAAACACCATATATTTT	CASQMDSGNTIYF	.	TRBV2	.	TRBJ1-3
TGTGCCAGCTCACCAAGAGACTCGAACACCGGGGAGCTGTTTTTT	CASSPRDSNTGELFF	.	TRBV18	.	TRBJ2-2
TGTGCCAGCAGCGGACCAGGGCGCAATGAGCAGTTCTTC	CASSGPGRNEQFF	.	TRBV7-2	.	TRBJ2-1
TGTGCCAGCAGCCTCGACAGGGGTTGGTCCGGGGAGCTGTTTTTT	CASSLDRGWSGELFF	TRBD1	TRBV5-5	.	TRBJ2-2
TGTGCCAGCTGGAGGGGACAGGGCTCCTACAATGAGCAGTTCTTC	CASWRGQGSYNEQFF	TRBD1	TRBV6-5	.	TRBJ2-1
TGTGCCAGTAGTCCCGGGACAGGGTCTTATAGCAATCAGCCCCAGCATTTT	CASSPGTGSYSNQPQHF	TRBD1	TRBV19	.	TRBJ1-5
TGTGCCAGCAGCTTAGACTGGACAGGGGCTAGCACAGATACGCAGTATTTT	CASSLDWTGASTDTQYF	TRBD1	TRBV11-2	.	TRBJ2-3
TGTGCCAGCAGCCAACCCCACCAAGGGCGGCAGTACTTC	CASSQPHQGRQYF	.	TRBV4-2	.	TRBJ2-7
TGTGCCAGCAGTGCGTCTGGTTCCAAAGATACGCAGTATTTT	CASSASGSKDTQYF	.	TRBV2	.	TRBJ2-3
TGTGCCAGCAGCTTAGCGGCAGGGGCCTATGGCTACACCTTC	CASSLAAGAYGYTF	.	TRBV7-8	.	TRBJ1-2
TGTGCCAGCAGCTTAGCGGACGGAAACAATCAGCCCCAGCATTTT	CASSLADGNNQPQHF	.	TRBV7-2	.	TRBJ1-5
TGTGCCAGCAGTTACGGGCGGGGAACCCTCCACTTT	CASSYGRGTLHF	.	TRBV6-5	.	TRBJ1-6
TGTGCCAGCAGCCACTTTGTAGCGGGGGAAAATGAGCAGTTCTTC	CASSHFVAGENEQFF	TRBD2	TRBV4-2	.	TRBJ2-1
TGTGCCAGCTCATCGCGAGAGGGGACTGAAGCTTTCTTT	CASSSREGTEAFF	.	TRBV18	.	TRBJ1-1
TGTGCCATCCCGGGGACTAGCGGGACCCGGAACACCGGGGAGCTGTTTTTT	CAIPGTSGTRNTGELFF	TRBD2	TRBV10-3	.	TRBJ2-2
TGTGCCAGCAGCCCATCAGTGTGGGGCTACACCTTC	CASSPSVWGYTF	.	TRBV7-2	.	TRBJ1-2
TGTGCCAGCAGTGACTCGGAAGGTCTAGCGGGAATCTACGAGCAGTACTTC	CASSDSEGLAGIYEQYF	TRBD2	TRBV6-4	.	TRBJ2-7
TGTGCCTGGAGCGCTCTAATCAACACCGGGGAGCTGTTTTTT	CAWSALINTGELFF	.	TRBV30	.	TRBJ2-2
TGTGCTAGCAGCTTCACTTGGGACAGCAATGAGCAGTTCTTC	CASSFTWDSNEQFF	TRBD1	TRBV7-7	.	TRBJ2-1
TGTGCCAGTAGTAGCGGGGGGAGTCCCCCCAATGAGCAGTTCTTC	CASSSGGSPPNEQFF	TRBD2	TRBV19	.	TRBJ2-1
TGCGCCAGCAGCCCACAGGACACCGGGGAGCTGTTTTTT	CASSPQDTGELFF	.	TRBV5-1	.	TRBJ2-2